This T cell receptor beta chain comes out of a study of vaccination and CD4 T cells after COVID-19. Treatment given: roughly 10-day PBMC culture with coronavirus spike peptide pools or control peptides (ViraFEST assay). An Oncomine TCR Beta short-read assay was used to sequence the DNA from cultured CD4+ T cells. TCRdb used MiXCR to reprocess the PCR reads, holding one entry per CDR3 protein. The sample lists about 14,000 distinct CDR3 sequences; 51% were seen once. As concerns this clonotype: The target antigen is unknown.

The germline CDR1 and CDR2 sequences are KGHSH and LQKENI. The V gene end was trimmed by 8 bases and the J gene end by 0 bases; junction bases not matched to a gene: 6. The CDR3 totals 14 residues. The J gene is TRBJ2-7, the V gene TRBV18; 8 bases agree with TRBD1. Sequencing used CD4+ T cells from blood, cultured in vitro, obtained before SARS-CoV-2 vaccination. The sequence was obtained from a human donor who had recovered from COVID-19. CDR3 amino acids: CASTRDRSSYEQYF. The DNA for the CDR3 is TGTGCCAGCACCCGGGACAGGAGCTCCTACGAGCAGTACTTC.